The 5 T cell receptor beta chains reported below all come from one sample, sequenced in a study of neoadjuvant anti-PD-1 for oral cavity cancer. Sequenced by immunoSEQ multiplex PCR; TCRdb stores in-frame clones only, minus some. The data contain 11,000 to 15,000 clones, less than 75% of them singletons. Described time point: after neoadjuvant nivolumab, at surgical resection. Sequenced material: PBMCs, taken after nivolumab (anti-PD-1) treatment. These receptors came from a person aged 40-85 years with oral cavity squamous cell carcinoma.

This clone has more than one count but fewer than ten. Here the CDR3 DNA reads TGTGCCAGCAGCTTGGGGGCAGGGGGCGACTATGGCTACACCTTC. Its translation: CASSLGAGGDYGYTF. The chain recombines TRBV7-6 with TRBJ1-2, with 8 bases identical to TRBD1. Germline V lookup: CDR1 SGHVS, CDR2 FNYEAQ. The CDR3 totals 15 residues. Trimming cost V 3 bases and J 3 bases; bases outside gene matches: 6.

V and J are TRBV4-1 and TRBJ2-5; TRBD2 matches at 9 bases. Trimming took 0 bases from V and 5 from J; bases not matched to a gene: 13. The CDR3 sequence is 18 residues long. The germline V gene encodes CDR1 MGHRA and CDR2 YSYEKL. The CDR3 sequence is CASSQDRLSGTSRETQYF. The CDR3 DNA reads TGCGCCAGCAGCCAAGATAGACTGAGCGGGACTAGCAGGGAGACCCAGTACTTC.

The CDR3 sequence: CASSSLYREYGYTF. Written as DNA, the CDR3 is TGCGCCAGCAGCTCCCTTTATCGAGAGTATGGCTACACCTTC. J is TRBJ1-2 and V is TRBV5-1; D unresolved. The CDR3 length is 14 residues. The V gene lost 3 bases and the J gene lost 5 bases, with 14 bases spanning the gap. The germline gives CDR1 SGHRS, CDR2 YFSETQ.

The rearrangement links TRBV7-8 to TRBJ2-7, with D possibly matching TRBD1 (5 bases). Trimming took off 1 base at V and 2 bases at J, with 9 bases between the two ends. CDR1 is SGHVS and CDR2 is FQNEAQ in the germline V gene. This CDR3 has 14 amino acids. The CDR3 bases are TGTGCCAGCAGCTTAGGCGGCAGGGCCTACGAGCAGTACTTC. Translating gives CASSLGGRAYEQYF.

CDR3 DNA sequence: TGTGCCATCAGTGAGTCCCAAGGGGAAGAGACCCAGTACTTC. Translation: CAISESQGEETQYF. The V call is TRBV10-3, the J call TRBJ2-5; D may be TRBD1 (5 bases). The CDR3 runs to 14 residues. V shed 0 bases and J shed 3 bases, with 8 bases lying between them. Germline V lookup: CDR1 ENHRY, CDR2 SYGVKD.